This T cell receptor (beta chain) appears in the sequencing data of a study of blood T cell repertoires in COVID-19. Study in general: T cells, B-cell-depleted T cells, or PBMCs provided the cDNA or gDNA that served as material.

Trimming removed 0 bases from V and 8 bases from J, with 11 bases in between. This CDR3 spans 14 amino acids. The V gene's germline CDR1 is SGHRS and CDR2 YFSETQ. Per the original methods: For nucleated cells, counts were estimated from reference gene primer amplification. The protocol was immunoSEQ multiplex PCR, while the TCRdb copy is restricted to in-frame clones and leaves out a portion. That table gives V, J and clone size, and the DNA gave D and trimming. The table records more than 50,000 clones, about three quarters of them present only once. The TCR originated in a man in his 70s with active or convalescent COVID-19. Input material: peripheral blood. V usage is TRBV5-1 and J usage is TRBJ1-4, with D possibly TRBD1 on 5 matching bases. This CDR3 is CASSLGQGGEKLFF. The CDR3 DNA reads TGCGCCAGCAGCTTGGGTCAGGGTGGCGAAAAACTGTTTTTT.